This T cell receptor (beta chain) was captured in a study of cytomegalovirus exposure and HLA in healthy donors. Study observations and caveats: Later analysis revealed greater clonal expansion in HLA-associated TCR beta chains than in equally common others. Some highly shared sequence variants likely arose as a pipeline artifact.

The CDR3 is 19 amino acids. Losses at the gene ends were 1 base for V and 5 bases for J; bases not matched to a gene: 13. The germline V gene encodes CDR1 LGHNA and CDR2 YNFKEQ. Primers for the PCR totalled 60 Vbeta and 13 Jbeta. Produced via immunoSEQ multiplex PCR; TCRdb's table is partial and in-frame only. In the table there are approximately 280,000 clones, just over 85% of which are singletons. As for this clone: Antigen specificity is unknown.

Material: PBMCs. The clonotype was recovered from a man in his forties in good health and CMV-seropositive. V gene TRBV4-2 combines with J gene TRBJ2-5; 13 bases are shared with TRBD2. This chain's CDR3 is CASSQGQGLAGMPGETQYF. The DNA of the CDR3 is TGTGCCAGCAGCCAAGGACAGGGACTAGCGGGAATGCCAGGGGAGACCCAGTACTTC.